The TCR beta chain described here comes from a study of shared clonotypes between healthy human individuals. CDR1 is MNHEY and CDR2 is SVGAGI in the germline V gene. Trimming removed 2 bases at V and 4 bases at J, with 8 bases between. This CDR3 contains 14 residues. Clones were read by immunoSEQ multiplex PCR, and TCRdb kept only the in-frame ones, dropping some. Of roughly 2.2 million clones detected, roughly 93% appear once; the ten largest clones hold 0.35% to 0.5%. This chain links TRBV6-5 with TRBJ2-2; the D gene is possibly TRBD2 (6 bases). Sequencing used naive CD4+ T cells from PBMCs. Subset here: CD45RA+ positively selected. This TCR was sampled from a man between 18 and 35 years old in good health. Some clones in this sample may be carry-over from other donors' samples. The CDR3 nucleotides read TGTGCCAGCAGTTACCTGGGACTCACCGGGGAGCTGTTTTTT. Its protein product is CASSYLGLTGELFF.